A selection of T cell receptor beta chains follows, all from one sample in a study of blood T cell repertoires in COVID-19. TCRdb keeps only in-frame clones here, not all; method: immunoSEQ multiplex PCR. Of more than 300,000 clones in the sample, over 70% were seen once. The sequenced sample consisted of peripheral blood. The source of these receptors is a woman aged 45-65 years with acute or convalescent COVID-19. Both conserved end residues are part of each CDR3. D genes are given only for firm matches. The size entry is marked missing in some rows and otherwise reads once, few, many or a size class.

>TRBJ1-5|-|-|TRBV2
TGTGCCAGCCTAAGGGACCGGGACACAAGACAGCCCCAGCATTTT
CASLRDRDTRQPQHF
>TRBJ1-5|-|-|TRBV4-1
TGCGCCAGCAGCCAAGAGTTCAACAATCAGCCCCAGCATTTT
CASSQEFNNQPQHF
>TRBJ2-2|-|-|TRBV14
TGTGCCAGCAGCCCTGACTCTTACCCGGCCGGGGAGCTGTTTTTT
CASSPDSYPAGELFF
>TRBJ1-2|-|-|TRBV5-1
TGCGCCAGCAGCTTGGAACAGGGTTTATATGGCTACACCTTC
CASSLEQGLYGYTF
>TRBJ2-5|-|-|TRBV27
TGTGCCAGCAGCCCCACGCCGGGACAAGTCCAAGAGACCCAGTACTTC
CASSPTPGQVQETQYF
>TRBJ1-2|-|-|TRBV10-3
TGTGCCATCAAGCCCGGGGATTATGGCTACACCTTC
CAIKPGDYGYTF
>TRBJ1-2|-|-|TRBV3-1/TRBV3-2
TGTGCCAGCAGCCAAGTTTCTTGGGCAGGGGTTGGCTACACCTTC
CASSQVSWAGVGYTF
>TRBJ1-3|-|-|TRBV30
TGTGCCTGGAGTGTACTGGGAGGAGTCACCATATATTTT
CAWSVLGGVTIYF
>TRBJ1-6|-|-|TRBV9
TGTGCCAGCAGCGCTACCCGACAGGCAAATTCACCCCTCCACTTT
CASSATRQANSPLHF
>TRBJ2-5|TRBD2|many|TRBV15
TGTGCCACCAGCAGACGTAGCGGGAGGACCCAAGAGACCCAGTACTTC
CATSRRSGRTQETQYF
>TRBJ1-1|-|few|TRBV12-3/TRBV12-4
TGTGCCAGCATGAGATCAGGGGTCCCTGAAGCTTTCTTT
CASMRSGVPEAFF
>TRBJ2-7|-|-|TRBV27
TGTGCCAGCAGTTTTTACCTCATGGAGCGGGCTGCTTCCTACGAGCAGTACTTC
CASSFYLMERAASYEQYF
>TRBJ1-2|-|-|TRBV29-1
TGCAGCGTTTCCGCAGAATCTAACTATGGCTACACCTTC
CSVSAESNYGYTF
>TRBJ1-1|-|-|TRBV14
TGTGCCAGCAGCCAAGCAATCCCAGGGATTATGAACACTGAAGCTTTCTTT
CASSQAIPGIMNTEAFF